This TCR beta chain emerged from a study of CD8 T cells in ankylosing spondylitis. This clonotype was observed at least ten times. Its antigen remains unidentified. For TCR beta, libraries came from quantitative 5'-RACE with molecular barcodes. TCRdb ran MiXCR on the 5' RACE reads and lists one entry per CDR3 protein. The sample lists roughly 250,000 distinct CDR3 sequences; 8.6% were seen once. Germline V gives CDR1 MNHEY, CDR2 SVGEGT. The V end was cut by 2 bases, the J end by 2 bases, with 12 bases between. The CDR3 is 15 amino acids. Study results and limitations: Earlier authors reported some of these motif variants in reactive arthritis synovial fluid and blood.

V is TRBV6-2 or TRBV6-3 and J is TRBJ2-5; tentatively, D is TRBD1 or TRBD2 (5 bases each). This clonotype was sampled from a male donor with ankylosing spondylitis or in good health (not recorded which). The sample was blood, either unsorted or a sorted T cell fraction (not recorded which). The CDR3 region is CASSYRGGSQETQYF. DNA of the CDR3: TGTGCCAGCAGTTACCGGGGCGGATCGCAAGAGACCCAGTACTTC.